This TCR beta chain was profiled in a study of blood T cell repertoires in COVID-19. The method was immunoSEQ multiplex PCR; TCRdb's version includes in-frame clones alone and lacks a portion of them. The sample carries roughly 260,000 clones, approximately 92% recorded once. The sequence came from a person aged 18-35 years with COVID-19, enrolled during active disease. Sequencing was performed on peripheral blood.

The CDR3 bases are TGTGCCAGCAGCTTAGGCCCCCGCCTAGCGGCCGGCACAGATACGCAGTATTTT. Protein: CASSLGPRLAAGTDTQYF. The rearrangement uses TRBV11-2 and TRBJ2-3, with 7 bases fitting TRBD2. The CDR3 is made up of 18 amino acids. J gave up 1 base and V 1 base, and 11 bases lay outside the gene matches. The germline CDR1 and CDR2 sequences are SGHAT and FQNNGV.